The text below deals with one T cell receptor beta chain. The data stem from a study of control samples from healthy donors and cancer patients. Data came from immunoSEQ multiplex PCR; TCRdb stores just in-frame clones and leaves some out. The sample holds 100,000 to 150,000 clones; roughly 90% are singletons and the top ten take roughly 2.7%. CDR1 is SGHNT and CDR2 is YYREEE in the germline V gene (reference sequence). Trimming left V 0 bases short and J 2 bases short, with 8 bases between. The CDR3 is 14 residues long. This TCR derives from a man younger than 35 in good health. The material sequenced was blood. This chain uses TRBV5-4 with TRBJ2-5, with TRBD2 as a possible D gene (6 bases). This CDR3 reads CASSLGLGQETQYF. Written as DNA, the CDR3 is TGTGCCAGCAGCTTGGGACTAGGGCAAGAGACCCAGTACTTC.